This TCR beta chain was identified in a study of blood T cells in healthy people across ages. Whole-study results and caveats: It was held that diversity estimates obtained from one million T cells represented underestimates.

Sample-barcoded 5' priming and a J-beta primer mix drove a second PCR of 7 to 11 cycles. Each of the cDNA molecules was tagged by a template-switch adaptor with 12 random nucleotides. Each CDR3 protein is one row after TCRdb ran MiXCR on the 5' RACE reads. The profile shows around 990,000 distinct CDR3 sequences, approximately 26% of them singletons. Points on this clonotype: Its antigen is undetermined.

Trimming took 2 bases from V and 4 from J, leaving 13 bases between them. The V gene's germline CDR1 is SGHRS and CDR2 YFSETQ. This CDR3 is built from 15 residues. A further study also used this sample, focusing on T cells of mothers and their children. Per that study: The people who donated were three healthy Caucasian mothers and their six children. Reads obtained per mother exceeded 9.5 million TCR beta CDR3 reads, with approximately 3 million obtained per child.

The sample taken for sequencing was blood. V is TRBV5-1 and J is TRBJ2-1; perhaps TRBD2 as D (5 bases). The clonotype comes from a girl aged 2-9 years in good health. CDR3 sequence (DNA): TGCGCCAGCAGCTTTGCAGTTCCGGGGTACAATGAGCAGTTCTTC. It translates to CASSFAVPGYNEQFF.